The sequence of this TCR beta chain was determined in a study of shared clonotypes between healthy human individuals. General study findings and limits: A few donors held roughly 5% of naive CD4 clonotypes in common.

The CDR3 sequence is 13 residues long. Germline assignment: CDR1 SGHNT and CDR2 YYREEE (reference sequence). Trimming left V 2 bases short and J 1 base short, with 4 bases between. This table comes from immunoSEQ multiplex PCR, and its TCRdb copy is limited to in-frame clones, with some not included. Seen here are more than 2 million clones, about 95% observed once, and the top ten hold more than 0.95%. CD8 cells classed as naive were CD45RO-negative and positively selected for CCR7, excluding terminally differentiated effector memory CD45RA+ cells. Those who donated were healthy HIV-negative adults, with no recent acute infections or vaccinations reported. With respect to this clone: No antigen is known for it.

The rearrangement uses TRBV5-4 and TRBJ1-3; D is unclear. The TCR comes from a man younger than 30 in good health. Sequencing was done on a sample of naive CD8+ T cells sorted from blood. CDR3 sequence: CASSFWSGNTIYF. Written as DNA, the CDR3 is TGTGCCAGCAGCTTTTGGTCTGGAAACACCATATATTTT.